The T cell receptor beta chain under discussion was sequenced for a study of blood T cells in healthy people across ages. Study-wide points: The fall in TCR beta diversity per million T cells was roughly linear with age.

A second PCR, run for about 7 to 12 cycles, used a sample-barcoded 5' primer plus a J-beta primer mix. Via MiXCR, TCRdb re-called the 5' RACE reads, giving one row per CDR3 protein. The sample holds about 1.8 million distinct CDR3 sequences, around 50% seen once. In its sample, this clonotype was seen a few times. Its cognate antigen is unknown. Germline CDR1 and CDR2: SQVTM and ANQGSEA. The CDR3 covers 17 residues. Trimming stripped 1 base from V and 2 bases from J, with 15 bases between. The chain joins TRBV29-1 to TRBJ2-6; D is unclear. The specimen was blood. This sequence originates from a middle-aged woman in good health. The CDR3 reads CSVEVRPLKPGANVLTF. The CDR3 DNA reads as TGCAGCGTTGAAGTTCGGCCTTTAAAGCCTGGGGCCAACGTCCTGACTTTC. The complete variable domain, with remaining parts taken from reference TRBV29-1 and TRBJ2-6, reads SAVISQKPSRDICQRGTSLTIQCQVDSQVTMMFWYRQQPGQSLTLIATANQGSEATYESGFVIDKFPISRPNLTFSTLTVSNMSPEDSSIYLCSVEVRPLKPGANVLTFGAGSRLTVL.